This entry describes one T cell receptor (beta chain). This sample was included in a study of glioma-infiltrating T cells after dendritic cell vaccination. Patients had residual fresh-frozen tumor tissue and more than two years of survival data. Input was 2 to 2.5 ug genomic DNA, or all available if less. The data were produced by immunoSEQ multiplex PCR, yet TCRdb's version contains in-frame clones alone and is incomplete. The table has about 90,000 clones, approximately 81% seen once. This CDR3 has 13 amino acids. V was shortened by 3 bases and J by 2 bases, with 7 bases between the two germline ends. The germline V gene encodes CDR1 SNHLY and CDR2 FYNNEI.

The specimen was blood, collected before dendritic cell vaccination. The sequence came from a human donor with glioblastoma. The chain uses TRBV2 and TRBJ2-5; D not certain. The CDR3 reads CASSDSLQETQYF. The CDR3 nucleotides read TGTGCCAGCAGTGACAGTCTTCAAGAGACCCAGTACTTC.